The clone carrying this T cell receptor beta chain was detected a few times. TCRdb re-called the 5' RACE reads with MiXCR, one entry per CDR3 protein. The sample consists of 75,000 to 95,000 distinct CDR3 sequences, roughly 5% of them appearing once. This CDR3 region has 15 residues. Trimming cost V 1 base and J 7 bases, with 16 bases left between them. CDR1 DFQATT and CDR2 SNEGSKA come from the germline V gene (reference sequence). The data originate from a study of T cells of healthy individuals. This TCR derives from a female donor in good health. The chain uses TRBV20-1 and TRBJ1-4; D remains ambiguous. The DNA of the CDR3 is TGCAGTGCTAGAGTTGGGTCCTCCTGGGGTGAAAAACTGTTTTTT. Protein sequence: CSARVGSSWGEKLFF.